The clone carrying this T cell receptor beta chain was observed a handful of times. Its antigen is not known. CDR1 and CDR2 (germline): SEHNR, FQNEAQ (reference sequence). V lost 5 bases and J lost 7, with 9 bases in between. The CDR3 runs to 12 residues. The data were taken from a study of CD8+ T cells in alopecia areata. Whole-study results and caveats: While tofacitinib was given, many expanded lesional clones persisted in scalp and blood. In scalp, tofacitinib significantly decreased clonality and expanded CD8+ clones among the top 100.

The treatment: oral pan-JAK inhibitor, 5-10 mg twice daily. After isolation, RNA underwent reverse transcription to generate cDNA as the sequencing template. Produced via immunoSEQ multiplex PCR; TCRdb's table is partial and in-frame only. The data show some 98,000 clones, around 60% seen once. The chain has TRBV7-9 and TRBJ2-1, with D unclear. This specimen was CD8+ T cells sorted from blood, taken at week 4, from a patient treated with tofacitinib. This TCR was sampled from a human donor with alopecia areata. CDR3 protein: CASSPVRNEQFF. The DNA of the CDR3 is TGTGCCAGCAGCCCCGTAAGGAATGAGCAGTTCTTC.